The sequence of this T cell receptor (beta chain) was determined in a study of blood T cells in healthy people across ages. Deletions cut 3 bases from V and 4 bases from J, with 12 bases between. The CDR3 runs 14 residues. From germline, CDR1 is KGHSH and CDR2 LQKENI. This clonotype showed up just a few times. A J-beta primer mix and a sample-barcoded 5' primer were used in a second PCR of roughly 6 to 11 cycles. TCRdb reprocessed the 5' RACE reads via MiXCR and lists one record per CDR3 protein. The table lists fewer than 1,000,000 distinct CDR3 sequences, 40% to 50% of them singletons. The clonotype originates from a man in his fifties or sixties in good health. The chain combines TRBV18 with TRBJ2-5, with unresolved D. Sequencing was carried out using blood. CDR3 sequence reads: CASSPLEGIETQYF. The DNA of the CDR3 is TGTGCCAGCTCACCCCTTGAAGGCATAGAGACCCAGTACTTC.